This T cell receptor (beta chain) was recorded in a study of neurological immune-mediated disorders. 5'RACE with 10-nucleotide random UMIs produced the cDNA. TCRdb fed the 5' RACE reads into MiXCR, producing one record per CDR3 protein. The repertoire holds tens of thousands of distinct CDR3 sequences, with approximately 10% as singletons. The CDR3 spans 16 residues. Germline assignment: CDR1 LGHDT and CDR2 YNNKEL (reference sequence). Trimming removed 0 bases at V and 2 bases at J, with 13 bases between. This clonotype was recorded a few times. Its specificity is not known. Study-level results: There were no CDR3 amino acid sequences shared by expanded clones across subjects, a result suggesting private repertoires in all groups. Falling below healthy controls, multiple sclerosis showed the least TCR clonal expansion, while HTLV-1-associated myelopathy showed the most.

The receptor comes from a woman between 40 and 55 years old with HTLV-1-associated myelopathy (HAM/TSP). Sequencing used PBMCs. The V call is TRBV3-1, the J call TRBJ1-1; no firm D call. This chain's CDR3 is CASSQDITRLNTEAFF. CDR3 bases: TGTGCCAGCAGCCAAGATATAACCAGGCTCAACACTGAAGCTTTCTTT.